The text below deals with one T cell receptor (beta chain). The target of this receptor is not known. Base qualities are not at hand, and no much larger clone is one base apart. A distance of 14 bases separates the germline ends of V and J, which lose 2 bases and 7 bases respectively. From the cysteine up to the phenylalanine, the CDR3 has a length of 14 residues. The read is trimmed to its CDR3 DNA, 42 bases read in frame from base 1. The germline V gene provides CDR1 MNHEY and CDR2 SVGAGI. At one collaborating source in Seattle, patients were enrolled during active infection and were followed longitudinally through the course of disease. The collaborating institutions used their own protocols to collect whole blood in K2EDTA tubes. For TCRbeta analysis, collaborators shipped samples in one of three forms: frozen whole blood, isolated PBMCs, or DNA extracted from either of those sample types. The sample originates from a study of blood T cell repertoires in COVID-19 (dated by TCRdb to about 2020). Regarding the study in general: Collaborator samples came from the United States, Italy and Spain and covered acute and convalescent phases of COVID-19. The samples were drawn from two sources: the first 160 participants of the ongoing ImmuneRACE study, and 1,200 or so subjects contributed by 6 global collaborators. Where available, HLA class I and class II types were obtained from metadata supplied by the sample provider rather than from assay-based typing. The prospective study material was composed of cDNA or gDNA derived from T cells, B-cell-depleted T cells, or PBMCs. Sample metadata almost always included a de-identified subject ID, COVID-19 status, age in years and sex. The dataset comprised deeply sampled blood TCRbeta repertoires from subjects exposed to, actively infected with, or recovered from COVID-19. The repertoires were made available in a free public database intended to serve as a resource for research on the immune response to SARS-CoV-2.

Beyond this particular receptor, the publication reports: Clinical and demographic metadata were provided uncurated, with the amount varying by source and participant.

TCRbeta CDR3 regions were amplified from genomic DNA by means of the immunoSEQ Assay, a bias-controlled multiplex PCR. As for the original processing: Nucleated cell counts per sample were estimated from amplification of reference gene primers within the assay. Sequence reads were collapsed and filtered to measure the absolute abundance of every unique TCRbeta CDR3 rearrangement. For each sample, productive Simpson clonality was calculated by taking the square root of Simpson's diversity index across productive rearrangements. TCRdb provides this immuneACCESS table in a form limited to in-frame rearrangements. Some clones are lacking; in checked studies, under half of them reflect an unresolved V gene, and why the rest are absent is not known. V and J calls and clone size are copied from that table; D and trimming were computed from the DNA. The sample contains about 110,000 clones, 76% of them found a single time. The top ten constitute 6% to 6.5% of the sample.

Sequenced input: peripheral blood. This clonotype was sampled from an older man with COVID-19, enrolled during active disease. This sequence uses TRBV6-5 and TRBJ1-2; the D gene cannot be named for sure. The nucleotide sequence reads TGTGCCAGCAGTTACGGCGGCGCCCGTGGTGGCTACACCTTC. Its translation reads: CASSYGGARGGYTF.